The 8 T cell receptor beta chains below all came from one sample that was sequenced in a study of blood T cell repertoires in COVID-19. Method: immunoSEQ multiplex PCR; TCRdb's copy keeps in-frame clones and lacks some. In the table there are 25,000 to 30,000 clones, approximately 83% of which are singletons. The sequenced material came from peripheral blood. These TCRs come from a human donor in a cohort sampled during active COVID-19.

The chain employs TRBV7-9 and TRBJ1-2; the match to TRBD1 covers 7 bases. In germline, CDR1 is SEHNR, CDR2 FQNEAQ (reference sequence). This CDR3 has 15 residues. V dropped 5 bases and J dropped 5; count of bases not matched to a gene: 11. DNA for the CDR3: TGTGCCAGCAGCGGACCGGAGACAGGGATTTATGGCTACACCTTC. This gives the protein CASSGPETGIYGYTF.

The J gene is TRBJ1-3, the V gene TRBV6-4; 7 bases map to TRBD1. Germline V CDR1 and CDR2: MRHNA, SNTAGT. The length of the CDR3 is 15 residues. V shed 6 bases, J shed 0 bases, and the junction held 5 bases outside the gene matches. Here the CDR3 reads CASSRDRDSGNTIYF. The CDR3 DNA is TGTGCCAGCAGCAGAGACAGGGACTCTGGAAACACCATATATTTT.

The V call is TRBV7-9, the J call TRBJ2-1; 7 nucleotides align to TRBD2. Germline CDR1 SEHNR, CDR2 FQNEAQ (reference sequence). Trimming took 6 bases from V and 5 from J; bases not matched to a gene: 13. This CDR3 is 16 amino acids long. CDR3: CASRPPGGAFDNEQFF. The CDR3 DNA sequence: TGTGCCAGCAGACCCCCGGGGGGAGCCTTTGACAATGAGCAGTTCTTC.

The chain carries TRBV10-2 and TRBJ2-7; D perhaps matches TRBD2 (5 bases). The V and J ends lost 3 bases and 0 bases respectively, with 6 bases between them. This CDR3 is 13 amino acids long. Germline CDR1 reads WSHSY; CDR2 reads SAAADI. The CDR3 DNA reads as TGCGCCAGCAGTGAAGGGAGCTCCTACGAGCAGTACTTC. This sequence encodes CASSEGSSYEQYF.

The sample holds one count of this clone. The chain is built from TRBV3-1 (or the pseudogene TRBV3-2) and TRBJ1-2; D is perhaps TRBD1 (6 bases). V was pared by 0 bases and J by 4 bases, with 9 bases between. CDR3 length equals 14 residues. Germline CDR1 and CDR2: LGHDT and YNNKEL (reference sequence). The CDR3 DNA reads TGTGCCAGCAGCCAAGATGGGGGCCTCTATGGCTACACCTTC. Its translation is CASSQDGGLYGYTF.

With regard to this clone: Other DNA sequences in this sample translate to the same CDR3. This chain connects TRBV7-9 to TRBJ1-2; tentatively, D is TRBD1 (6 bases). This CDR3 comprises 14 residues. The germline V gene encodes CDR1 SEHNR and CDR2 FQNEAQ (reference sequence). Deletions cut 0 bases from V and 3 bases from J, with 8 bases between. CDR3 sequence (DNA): TGTGCCAGCAGCTTAGCAGGGGGGGACTATGGCTACACCTTC. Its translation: CASSLAGGDYGYTF.

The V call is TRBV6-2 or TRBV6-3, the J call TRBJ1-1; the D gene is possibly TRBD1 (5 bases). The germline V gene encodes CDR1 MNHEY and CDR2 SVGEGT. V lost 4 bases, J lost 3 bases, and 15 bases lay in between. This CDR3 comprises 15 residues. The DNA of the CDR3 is TGTGCCAGCAGTTTACCTCACGGGGGGTACACTGAAGCTTTCTTT. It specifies CASSLPHGGYTEAFF.

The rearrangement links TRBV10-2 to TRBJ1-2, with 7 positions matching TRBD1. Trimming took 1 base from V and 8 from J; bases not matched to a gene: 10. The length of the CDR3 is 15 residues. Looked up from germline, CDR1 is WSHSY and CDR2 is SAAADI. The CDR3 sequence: CASSELQGGPWGYTF. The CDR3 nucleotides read TGCGCCAGCAGTGAGTTGCAGGGGGGCCCGTGGGGCTACACCTTC.